This is a list of T cell receptor beta chains from one sample in a study of T cells in localized non-small cell lung cancer. Only in-frame clones appear in the TCRdb table, and some are missing; sequencing was by immunoSEQ multiplex PCR. Of about 40,000 clones in the sample, 70% to 90% were seen once. Sample: peripheral blood, taken before any cancer treatment. The receptors stem from a man between 18 and 49 years old with stage I lung adenocarcinoma. CDR3s leave out the opening cysteine and the closing phenylalanine or tryptophan. The order of the fields is V gene, CDR3 protein.

>TRBV18
ASSPAAGTYEQY
>TRBV7-9
ASSLNRDYT
>TRBV2
ASNSDRYNEQF
>TRBV7-9
ASTLQGSYEQY
>TRBV7-2
ASSPQGAASPLH
>TRBV4-2
ASSQEGREGYYEQY
>TRBV7-9
ASSWTGETEAF
>TRBV5-8
ASSRPTRGNQPQH
>TRBV7-9
ASSLREIMNGYT
>TRBV5-1
ASSFPLAGGGYEQF
>TRBV29-1
SVVVQGSTDTQY